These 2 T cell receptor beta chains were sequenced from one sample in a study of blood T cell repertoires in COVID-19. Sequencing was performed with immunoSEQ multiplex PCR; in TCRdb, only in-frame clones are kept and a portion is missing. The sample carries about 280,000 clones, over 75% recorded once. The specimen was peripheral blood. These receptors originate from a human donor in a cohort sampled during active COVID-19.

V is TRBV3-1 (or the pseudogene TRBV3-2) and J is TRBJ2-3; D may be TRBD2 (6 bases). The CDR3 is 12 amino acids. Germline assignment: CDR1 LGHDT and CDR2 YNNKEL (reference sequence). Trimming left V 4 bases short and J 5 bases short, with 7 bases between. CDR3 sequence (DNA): TGTGCCAGCAGCCGGGAGGAAGATACGCAGTATTTT. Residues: CASSREEDTQYF.

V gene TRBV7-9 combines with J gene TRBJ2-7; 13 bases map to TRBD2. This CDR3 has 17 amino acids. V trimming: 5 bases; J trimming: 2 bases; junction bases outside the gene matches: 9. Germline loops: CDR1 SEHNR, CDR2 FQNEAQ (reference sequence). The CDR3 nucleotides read TGTGCCAGCAGCCATGACTCCGGGACTAGCGGGGCCTACGAGCAGTACTTC. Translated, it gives CASSHDSGTSGAYEQYF.